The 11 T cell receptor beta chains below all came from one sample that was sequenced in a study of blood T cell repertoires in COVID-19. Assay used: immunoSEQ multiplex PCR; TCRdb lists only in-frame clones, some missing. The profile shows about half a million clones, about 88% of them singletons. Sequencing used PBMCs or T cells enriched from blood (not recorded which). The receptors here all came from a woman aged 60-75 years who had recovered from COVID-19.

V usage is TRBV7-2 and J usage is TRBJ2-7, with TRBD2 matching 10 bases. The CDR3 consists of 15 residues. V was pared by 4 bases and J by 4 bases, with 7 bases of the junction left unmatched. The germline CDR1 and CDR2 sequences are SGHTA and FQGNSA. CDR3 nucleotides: TGTGCCAGCAGCTGGGTAGCGGGGGGTAGTTACGAGCAGTACTTC. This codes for CASSWVAGGSYEQYF.

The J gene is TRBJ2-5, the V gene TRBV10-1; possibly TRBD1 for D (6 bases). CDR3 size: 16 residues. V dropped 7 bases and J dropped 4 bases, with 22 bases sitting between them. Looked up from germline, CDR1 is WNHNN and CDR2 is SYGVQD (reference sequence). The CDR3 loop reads CASTTHRAGDTETQYF. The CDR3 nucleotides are TGCGCCAGCACAACTCATCGGGCAGGGGATACAGAGACCCAGTACTTC.

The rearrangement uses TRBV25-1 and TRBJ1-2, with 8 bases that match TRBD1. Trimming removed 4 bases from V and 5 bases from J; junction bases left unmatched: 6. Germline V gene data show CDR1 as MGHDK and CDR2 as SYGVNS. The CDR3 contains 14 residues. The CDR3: CASSGETGVYGYTF. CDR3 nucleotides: TGTGCCAGCAGTGGGGAGACAGGGGTTTATGGCTACACCTTC.

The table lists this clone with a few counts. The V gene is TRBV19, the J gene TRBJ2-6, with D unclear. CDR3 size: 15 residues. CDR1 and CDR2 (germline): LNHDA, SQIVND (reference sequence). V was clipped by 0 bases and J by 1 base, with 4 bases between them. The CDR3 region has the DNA TGTGCCAGTAGTATAGATCAATCTGGGGCCAACGTCCTGACTTTC. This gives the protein CASSIDQSGANVLTF. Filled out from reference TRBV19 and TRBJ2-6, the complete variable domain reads DGGITQSPKYLFRKEGQNVTLSCEQNLNHDAMYWYRQDPGQGLRLIYYSQIVNDFQKGDIAEGYSVSREKKESFPLTVTSAQKNPTAFYLCASSIDQSGANVLTFGAGSRLTVL.

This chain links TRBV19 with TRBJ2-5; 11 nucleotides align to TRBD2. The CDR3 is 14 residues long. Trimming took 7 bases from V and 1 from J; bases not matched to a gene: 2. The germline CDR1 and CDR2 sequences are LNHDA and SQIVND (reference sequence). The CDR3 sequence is CASTLAGGQETQYF. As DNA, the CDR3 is TGTGCCAGTACCCTAGCGGGGGGCCAAGAGACCCAGTACTTC. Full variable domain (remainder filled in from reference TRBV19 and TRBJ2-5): DGGITQSPKYLFRKEGQNVTLSCEQNLNHDAMYWYRQDPGQGLRLIYYSQIVNDFQKGDIAEGYSVSREKKESFPLTVTSAQKNPTAFYLCASTLAGGQETQYFGPGTRLLVL.

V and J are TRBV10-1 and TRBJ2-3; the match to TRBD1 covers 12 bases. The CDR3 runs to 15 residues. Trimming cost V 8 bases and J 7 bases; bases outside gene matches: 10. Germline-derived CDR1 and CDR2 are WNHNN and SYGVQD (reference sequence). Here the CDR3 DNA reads TGCGCCAGCGAAGGTGGGACAGGGGGCGACTATACGCAGTATTTT. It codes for CASEGGTGGDYTQYF.

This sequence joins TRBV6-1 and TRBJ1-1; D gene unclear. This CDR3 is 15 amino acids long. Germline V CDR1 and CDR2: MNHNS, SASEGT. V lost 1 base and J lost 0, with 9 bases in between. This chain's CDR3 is CASSEDWEMNTEAFF. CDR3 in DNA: TGTGCCAGCAGTGAAGACTGGGAGATGAACACTGAAGCTTTCTTT.

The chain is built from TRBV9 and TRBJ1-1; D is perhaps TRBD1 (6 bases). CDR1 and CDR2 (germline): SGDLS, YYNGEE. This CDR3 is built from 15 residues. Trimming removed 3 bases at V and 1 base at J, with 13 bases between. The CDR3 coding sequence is TGTGCCAGCAGCGCAAATTCACAGGGGAACACTGAAGCTTTCTTT. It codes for CASSANSQGNTEAFF.

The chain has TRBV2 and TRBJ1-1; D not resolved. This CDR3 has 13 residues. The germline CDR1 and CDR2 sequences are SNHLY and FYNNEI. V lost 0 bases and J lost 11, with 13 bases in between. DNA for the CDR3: TGTGCCAGCAGTGAAGCTTCCACCTCCGAGGCTTTCTTT. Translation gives CASSEASTSEAFF.

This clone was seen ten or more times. The CDR3 nucleotides are TGTGCCAGCAGGGACATAAGCTCCTACGAGCAGTACTTC. Translation gives CASRDISSYEQYF. The chain has TRBV2 and TRBJ2-7; TRBD1 is a possible D gene (5 bases). Trimming pared 6 bases from V and 0 bases from J, leaving 9 bases between. Germline V CDR1 and CDR2: SNHLY, FYNNEI. The CDR3 loop spans 13 amino acids.

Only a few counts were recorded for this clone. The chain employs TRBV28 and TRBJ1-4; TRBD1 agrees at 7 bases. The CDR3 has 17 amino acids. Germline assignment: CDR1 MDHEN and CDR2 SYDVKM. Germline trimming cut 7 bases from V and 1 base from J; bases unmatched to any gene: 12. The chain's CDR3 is CASNLGGGGGTNEKLFF. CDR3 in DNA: TGTGCCAGCAACCTGGGAGGAGGGGGCGGAACTAATGAAAAACTGTTTTTT.